These T cell receptor beta chains were read from a single sample in a study of T cells in localized non-small cell lung cancer. Produced via immunoSEQ multiplex PCR; TCRdb's table is partial and in-frame only. Among over 15,000 clones listed, roughly nine tenths were seen once. The sequenced sample was peripheral blood, obtained before any cancer treatment. The receptors derive from a woman aged 35 to 70 with stage I lung adenocarcinoma. The CDR3 runs from the conserved cysteine through the conserved F or W. D genes are given only for firm matches. Rows give clone size only sometimes, using once, few, many, or a class for an expanded clone.

V gene	clone size	CDR3 length	J gene	D gene	CDR3 protein
TRBV7-2	.	15	TRBJ1-4	.	CASSWTSGGNEKLFF
TRBV5-1	.	15	TRBJ1-6	.	CASSQGTQDNSPLHF
TRBV27	.	14	TRBJ1-1	.	CASSLYGGGTEAFF
TRBV9	.	16	TRBJ1-5	.	CASSPQKGYSNQPQHF
TRBV19	.	14	TRBJ2-7	TRBD2	CATRAASGSSEQYF
TRBV6-5	.	12	TRBJ1-1	.	CASSFGGGRTFF
TRBV16	.	13	TRBJ2-2	TRBD1	CASTTTGTGELFF
TRBV27	.	14	TRBJ2-5	TRBD1	CASSLGTGEETQYF
TRBV6-5	.	14	TRBJ2-5	.	CASRTYGQLETQYF
TRBV28	.	18	TRBJ1-3	TRBD1	CASTIRPGQGAIGNTIYF
TRBV7-9	.	13	TRBJ2-5	TRBD1	CASSSTGGETQYF
TRBV5-6	.	14	TRBJ2-2	.	CASSLAGPTGELFF
TRBV21-1	.	17	TRBJ2-7	.	CASSGRLAGGKSSEQYF
TRBV4-2	.	15	TRBJ2-2	.	CASSQDPGRHGELFF
TRBV5-4	.	14	TRBJ2-3	.	CASSLGGSTDTQYF
TRBV10-2	once	15	TRBJ2-5	TRBD2	CASSNLAGVQETQYF
TRBV5-1	.	15	TRBJ2-1	TRBD2	CASSVTSGNDNEQFF
TRBV18	.	14	TRBJ1-2	TRBD1	CASSPNSQGDGYTF
TRBV30	few	13	TRBJ1-1	TRBD1	CARSRDRGQEAFF
TRBV18	.	17	TRBJ2-6	.	CASSGTSVRSGANVLTF
TRBV7-3	.	19	TRBJ2-1	TRBD1	CASSSPTVRDRGNYNEQFF
TRBV7-2	.	14	TRBJ2-1	.	CASSLRTTGNEQFF
TRBV21-1	once	19	TRBJ2-1	.	CASRSMGTGCLGSYNEQFF
TRBV9	.	16	TRBJ1-6	.	CASSSGASSYNSPLHF
TRBV5-6	.	15	TRBJ1-5	.	CAGSLRRYSNQPQHF
TRBV18	few	15	TRBJ2-5	.	CASSPRHEKQETQYF
TRBV18	.	16	TRBJ2-1	.	CASSPLRGSSYNEQFF
TRBV5-1	.	14	TRBJ2-7	TRBD2	CASSLEAGGTEQYF
TRBV11-3	.	13	TRBJ2-1	TRBD1	CASSPGTDNEQFF